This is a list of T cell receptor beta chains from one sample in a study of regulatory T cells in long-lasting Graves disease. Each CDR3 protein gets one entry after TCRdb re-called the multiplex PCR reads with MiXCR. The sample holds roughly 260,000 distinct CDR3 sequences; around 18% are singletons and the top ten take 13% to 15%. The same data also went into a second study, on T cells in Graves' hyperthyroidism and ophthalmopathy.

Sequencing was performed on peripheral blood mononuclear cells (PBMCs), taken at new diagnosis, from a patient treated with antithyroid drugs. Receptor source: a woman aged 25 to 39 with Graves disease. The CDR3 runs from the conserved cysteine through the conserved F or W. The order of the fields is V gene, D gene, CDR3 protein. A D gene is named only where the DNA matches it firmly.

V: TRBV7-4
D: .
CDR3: CASRSKDGNEKLFF

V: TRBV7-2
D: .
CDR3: CASSASYEQYF

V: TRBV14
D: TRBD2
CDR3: CASSQERGVSEQFF

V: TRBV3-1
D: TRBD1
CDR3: CASSQDRTGANEKLFF

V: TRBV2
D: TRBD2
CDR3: CASRAGLAAAYEQYF

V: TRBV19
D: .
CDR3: CASNNHSYNEQFF

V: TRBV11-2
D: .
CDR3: CASSREGTGNTEAFF

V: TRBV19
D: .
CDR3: CASSIGAWNQPQHF

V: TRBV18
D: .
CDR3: CASSPMSNYGYTF

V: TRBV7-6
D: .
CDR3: CASSLGHGVAGRETQYF

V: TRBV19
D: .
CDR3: CASKPQGRNYGYTF

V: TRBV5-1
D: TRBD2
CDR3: CASSERGALGEQFF

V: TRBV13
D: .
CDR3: CASSPQGRRNEKLFF

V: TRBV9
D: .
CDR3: CASSAGGTQAFF

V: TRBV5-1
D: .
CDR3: CASSLEKTYSYNEQFF

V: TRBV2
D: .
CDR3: CASTLGRMNTEAFF

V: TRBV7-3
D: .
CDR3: CASSLMGGMDTEAFF

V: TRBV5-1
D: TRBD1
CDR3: CASSASTGAGAEAFF

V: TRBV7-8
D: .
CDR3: CASSLGQANTEALF

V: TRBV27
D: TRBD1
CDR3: CASSLGATGPGEQYF

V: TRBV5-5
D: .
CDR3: CASSHNGEQYF

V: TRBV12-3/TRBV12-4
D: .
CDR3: CASSPTATYEQYF

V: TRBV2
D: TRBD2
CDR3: CASLLRTSGGHNEQFF

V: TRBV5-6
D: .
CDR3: CASSLGGGRWDEAFF